These 14 T cell receptor beta chains were all obtained from the same sample, sequenced in a study of glioma-infiltrating T cells. TCR alpha and beta CDR3 regions were amplified from RNA using iRepertoire nested multiplex PCR. TCRdb processed the multiplex PCR reads anew with MiXCR; each CDR3 protein has one entry. Here the sample spans roughly 200,000 distinct CDR3 sequences, 30% to 40% being singletons. Sample: glioma tissue, nonneoplastic brain tissue, or PBMCs (not recorded which). The source of these receptors is a human donor with low-grade glioma or glioblastoma, undergoing nonglioma brain surgery, or in good health (not recorded which).

This clonotype was seen at least ten times. This chain connects TRBV5-4 to TRBJ1-2; the D is unclear. CDR3 length: 15 amino acids. Trimming stripped 0 bases from V and 2 bases from J, with 11 bases between. CDR1 SGHNT and CDR2 YYREEE come from the germline V gene (reference sequence). CDR3 residues: CASSLDAARNYGYTF. DNA for the CDR3: TGTGCCAGCAGCTTGGACGCCGCCAGGAACTATGGCTACACCTTC. The whole variable domain, filled in from reference TRBV5-4 and TRBJ1-2, reads ETGVTQSPTHLIKTRGQQVTLRCSSQSGHNTVSWYQQALGQGPQFIFQYYREEENGRGNFPPRFSGLQFPNYSSELNVNALELDDSALYLCASSLDAARNYGYTFGSGTRLTVV.

This clonotype was detected a few times. The chain employs TRBV5-4 and TRBJ2-5, with a possible D match to TRBD1 (6 bases). The CDR3 is made up of 14 amino acids. Per the germline V gene, CDR1 is SGHNT and CDR2 is YYREEE (reference sequence). V was clipped by 4 bases and J by 4 bases, with 14 bases between them. The CDR3 coding sequence is TGTGCCAGCAGCCGGAAACAGGGTTTAGAGACCCAGTACTTC. Translated, it gives CASSRKQGLETQYF.

This clonotype was recorded many times. The chain has TRBV27 and TRBJ2-3, with 10 bases matching TRBD1. The ends lost 8 bases at V and 4 bases at J; junction bases unmatched: 3. CDR3 length: 13 amino acids. The V gene's germline CDR1 is MNHEY and CDR2 SMNVEV (reference sequence). In DNA form, the CDR3 reads TGTGCCAGCGGGGACAGGGGCCCAGATACGCAGTATTTT. Translated, it gives CASGDRGPDTQYF.

The table lists this clonotype with many counts. The chain combines TRBV7-2 with TRBJ2-7; unclear D gene. The CDR3 length is 12 residues. Trimming removed 3 bases from V and 4 bases from J, with 7 bases in between. From germline, CDR1 is SGHTA and CDR2 FQGNSA. Here the CDR3 reads CASSFRDYEQYF. The CDR3 region has the DNA TGTGCCAGCAGCTTTAGAGATTACGAGCAGTACTTC.

This clonotype was observed at least ten times. The rearrangement links TRBV28 to TRBJ1-3, with D possibly being TRBD1 (6 bases). Germline assignment: CDR1 MDHEN and CDR2 SYDVKM. The CDR3 totals 16 residues. Trimming left V 7 bases short and J 0 bases short, with 16 bases between. DNA for the CDR3: TGTGCCAGCAACACTCCGGACAGAACCTCTGGAAACACCATATATTTT. Its translation is CASNTPDRTSGNTIYF.

CDR3 DNA sequence: TGTGCCAGCAGTCTGTTGACGCCGCGCAATGAGCAGTTCTTC. Translation gives CASSLLTPRNEQFF. The J gene is TRBJ2-1, the V gene TRBV7-2; D ambiguous. CDR1 is SGHTA and CDR2 is FQGNSA in the germline V gene. V was cut by 6 bases and J by 6 bases, with 15 bases left in between. This CDR3 contains 14 residues.

V is TRBV2 and J is TRBJ2-5, with D unclear. Trimming pared 3 bases from V and 4 bases from J, leaving 15 bases between. This CDR3 has 15 amino acids. Germline V gene sequence: CDR1 SNHLY, CDR2 FYNNEI. CDR3 nucleotide sequence: TGTGCCAGCAGTGATGGGCTTGGCAGAAGAGAGACCCAGTACTTC. Translation: CASSDGLGRRETQYF.

This clonotype was counted between two and nine times. J is TRBJ1-1 and V is TRBV5-1; 7 bases fit TRBD1. The V gene's germline CDR1 is SGHRS and CDR2 YFSETQ. V lost 5 bases, J lost 3 bases, and 4 bases stayed unmatched. There are 13 residues in the CDR3. The CDR3 region is CASRPGTDTEAFF. Written as DNA, the CDR3 is TGCGCCAGCAGACCTGGGACAGACACTGAAGCTTTCTTT.

This clonotype came up many times. This chain links TRBV27 with TRBJ2-7; 11 bases align to TRBD2. Germline assignment: CDR1 MNHEY and CDR2 SMNVEV (reference sequence). The junction had 2 bases not matched to a gene; V was cut back by 5 bases and J by 2 bases. The CDR3 totals 14 residues. DNA of the CDR3: TGTGCCAGCAGTGATAGCGGGAGGGCCTACGAGCAGTACTTC. This translates into CASSDSGRAYEQYF.

This clonotype has just one count. The final CDR3 position lacks the conserved phenylalanine or tryptophan, pointing to a likely read error. V is TRBV5-1 and J is TRBJ2-1, with D perhaps matching TRBD1 or TRBD2 (5 bases each). CDR1 and CDR2 from the germline V gene are SGHRS and YFSETQ. The V gene lost 2 bases and the J gene lost 4 bases, with 13 bases spanning the gap. The CDR3 length is 15 residues. CDR3: CASSFLGESYNEQFL. CDR3 in DNA: TGCGCCAGCAGCTTCTTGGGGGAGTCATACAATGAGCAGTTCCTC.

On this clonotype itself: A read error may explain this, as a much larger clone is one base away. This chain connects TRBV20-1 to TRBJ2-7; the D is unclear. The CDR3 extends over 12 amino acids. Trimming shortened V by 5 bases and J by 3 bases, and 11 bases separated the two germline ends. The germline V gene encodes CDR1 DFQATT and CDR2 SNEGSKA (reference sequence). CDR3 sequence (DNA): TGCAGTGCTTCCCGGCTACACTACGAGCAGTACTTC. The encoded protein is CSASRLHYEQYF.

This clonotype was recorded many times. The rearrangement links TRBV10-3 to TRBJ2-3; D is undetermined. V was cut by 3 bases and J by 0 bases, with 10 bases left in between. The CDR3 runs 15 residues. CDR1 is ENHRY, CDR2 SYGVKD, per germline. CDR3 residues: CAISDNVGSTDTQYF. In DNA form, the CDR3 reads TGTGCCATCAGTGACAACGTCGGTAGCACAGATACGCAGTATTTT.

This clonotype was picked up many times. V and J are TRBV5-1 and TRBJ1-2, with D possibly TRBD1 on 5 matching bases. Germline V gene lookup returns CDR1 SGHRS and CDR2 YFSETQ. Between the trimmed V and J ends, which lost 3 bases and 4 bases, there was a span of 10 bases. This CDR3 spans 13 amino acids. CDR3: CASSSGTAYGYTF. CDR3 DNA sequence: TGCGCCAGCAGCTCCGGGACCGCCTATGGCTACACCTTC.

Turning to this clonotype: This may arise from a read error, as a much more abundant clone is one base away. The chain joins TRBV5-1 to TRBJ1-2, with D perhaps matching TRBD1 (6 bases). Germline CDR1 SGHRS, CDR2 YFSETQ. This CDR3 is built from 15 residues. CDR3 sequence reads: CASSGQLDTKYGYTF. Written as DNA, the CDR3 is TGCGCCAGCAGCGGACAGCTGGACACTAAATATGGCTACACCTTC.